These T cell receptor beta chains were read from a single sample in a study of OX40 agonist ivuxolimab in advanced cancers. Method: immunoSEQ multiplex PCR; TCRdb's copy keeps in-frame clones and lacks some. This sample has roughly 60,000 clones, with 65% to 85% found just once. This specimen consisted of CD4+ or CD8+ T cells sorted from blood, obtained in a trial of the OX40 agonist ivuxolimab. These receptors came from an adult with an advanced solid tumor such as melanoma, head and neck, liver or kidney cancer. Each CDR3 is given without its conserved first and last residue. Each record gives: V gene, J gene, CDR3 protein.

V gene: TRBV6-6
J gene: TRBJ1-3
CDR3 protein: ASSGDRVSGNTIY

V gene: TRBV25-1
J gene: TRBJ2-1
CDR3 protein: ASSASGSYNEQF

V gene: TRBV10-2
J gene: TRBJ1-3
CDR3 protein: ASSDPRQRGNTIY

V gene: TRBV6-6
J gene: TRBJ1-5
CDR3 protein: ASRTTGGYQPQH

V gene: TRBV6-6
J gene: TRBJ2-6
CDR3 protein: ASSPRGYGANVLT

V gene: TRBV28
J gene: TRBJ1-2
CDR3 protein: ASSSGQGVGYGYT

V gene: TRBV29-1
J gene: TRBJ2-7
CDR3 protein: SVTGTGSTYEQY

V gene: TRBV7-9
J gene: TRBJ1-5
CDR3 protein: ATAPGAQPQH

V gene: TRBV7-9
J gene: TRBJ1-4
CDR3 protein: ASSSQATNEKLF

V gene: TRBV10-3
J gene: TRBJ2-2
CDR3 protein: AISGAENTGELF

V gene: TRBV4-1
J gene: TRBJ1-5
CDR3 protein: ASSQVSLLVGNQPQH

V gene: TRBV18
J gene: TRBJ1-2
CDR3 protein: ASSQANYGYT

V gene: TRBV5-6
J gene: TRBJ1-5
CDR3 protein: ASSFGGPGNQPQH

V gene: TRBV9
J gene: TRBJ2-6
CDR3 protein: ASSPVGYSGDRSGANVLT

V gene: TRBV9
J gene: TRBJ2-3
CDR3 protein: ASSEAGDSTDTQY

V gene: TRBV11-3
J gene: TRBJ2-1
CDR3 protein: ASSAREADEQF

V gene: TRBV28
J gene: TRBJ1-2
CDR3 protein: ASSEGGRGQSDYGYT

V gene: TRBV2
J gene: TRBJ1-4
CDR3 protein: ASSERGGGEKLF

V gene: TRBV14
J gene: TRBJ2-1
CDR3 protein: ASSQTTGSYNEQF

V gene: TRBV5-5
J gene: TRBJ1-6
CDR3 protein: ASSLLRSSPLH

V gene: TRBV11-2
J gene: TRBJ2-2
CDR3 protein: ASSYQGNTGELF

V gene: TRBV28
J gene: TRBJ1-3
CDR3 protein: ASSSETGNTIY

V gene: TRBV28
J gene: TRBJ2-1
CDR3 protein: ASSRDFHYNEQF

V gene: TRBV7-7
J gene: TRBJ2-3
CDR3 protein: ASSPAGTDTQY

V gene: TRBV29-1
J gene: TRBJ2-5
CDR3 protein: SVRGAAETQY

V gene: TRBV2
J gene: TRBJ2-3
CDR3 protein: ASSGLAGDYSSTDTQY

V gene: TRBV7-2
J gene: TRBJ2-2
CDR3 protein: ASSFSRNTGELF